This is a list of T cell receptor beta chains from one sample in a study of blood T cell repertoires in COVID-19. Here immunoSEQ multiplex PCR was the method, and the copy in TCRdb shows in-frame clones only, minus some. Of 150,000 or so clones listed, about four fifths are singletons. The sequencing sample was made of PBMCs or T cells enriched from blood (not recorded which). These receptor sequences come from an older woman who had recovered from COVID-19. CDR3s include the opening cysteine and the closing phenylalanine or tryptophan. The order of the fields is D gene, clone size, J gene, V gene, CDR3 DNA, CDR3 protein. A D gene is named only where the DNA matches it firmly. Size is stated for part of the rows, as once, few or many counts, or as a class when the clone is expanded.

d_call: TRBD1; clone_size: NA; j_call: TRBJ2-3; v_call: TRBV24-1; cdr3_nt: TGTGCCACCAGTGATTACAGGGGCGCGGGAGATACGCAGTATTTT; cdr3_aa: CATSDYRGAGDTQYF
d_call: TRBD2; clone_size: few; j_call: TRBJ2-1; v_call: TRBV7-3; cdr3_nt: TGTGCCAGCAGCTCTTGGGAGGGGACTAACTACAATGAGCAGTTCTTC; cdr3_aa: CASSSWEGTNYNEQFF
d_call: TRBD1; clone_size: NA; j_call: TRBJ1-1; v_call: TRBV19; cdr3_nt: TGTGCCACGCCCAGGGACAGGGACACTGAAGCTTTCTTT; cdr3_aa: CATPRDRDTEAFF
d_call: TRBD1; clone_size: NA; j_call: TRBJ1-5; v_call: TRBV18; cdr3_nt: TGTGCCAGCTCACCAACAGGGGCCCGCAATCAGCCCCAGCATTTT; cdr3_aa: CASSPTGARNQPQHF
d_call: TRBD2; clone_size: NA; j_call: TRBJ2-2; v_call: TRBV12-5; cdr3_nt: TGTGCTAGTGGTTTGGAGGGTAGCGGGGCTGTGAACACCGGGGAGCTGTTTTTT; cdr3_aa: CASGLEGSGAVNTGELFF
d_call: NA; clone_size: NA; j_call: TRBJ1-1; v_call: TRBV3-1/TRBV3-2; cdr3_nt: TGTGCCAGCAGCCAAGTTATAACAGGGAACACTGAAGCTTTCTTT; cdr3_aa: CASSQVITGNTEAFF
d_call: NA; clone_size: NA; j_call: TRBJ1-3; v_call: TRBV7-2; cdr3_nt: TGTGCCAGCAGCTTAGCGGCCGGGTTTGGAAACACCATATATTTT; cdr3_aa: CASSLAAGFGNTIYF
d_call: TRBD2; clone_size: NA; j_call: TRBJ2-3; v_call: TRBV5-1; cdr3_nt: TGCGCCAGCAGCTTGGGTAGCGGGGGGTCGCAGTATTTT; cdr3_aa: CASSLGSGGSQYF
d_call: NA; clone_size: few; j_call: TRBJ2-5; v_call: TRBV5-1; cdr3_nt: TGCGCCAGCAGCTTTGGCAGGGTTGGAGAGACCCAGTACTTC; cdr3_aa: CASSFGRVGETQYF
d_call: NA; clone_size: NA; j_call: TRBJ2-3; v_call: TRBV5-1; cdr3_nt: TGCGCCAGCAGCTTGTCCGGGGGTACAGATACGCAGTATTTT; cdr3_aa: CASSLSGGTDTQYF
d_call: NA; clone_size: NA; j_call: TRBJ1-1; v_call: TRBV4-1; cdr3_nt: TGCGCCAGCAGCCAAGATCCGGCAGGCACTGAAGCTTTCTTT; cdr3_aa: CASSQDPAGTEAFF
d_call: TRBD1; clone_size: NA; j_call: TRBJ1-5; v_call: TRBV4-1; cdr3_nt: TGCGCCAGCAGCCAAGGACAGGGAGGTTTTATAAGCAATCAGCCCCAGCATTTT; cdr3_aa: CASSQGQGGFISNQPQHF
d_call: TRBD1; clone_size: NA; j_call: TRBJ1-2; v_call: TRBV27; cdr3_nt: TGTGCCAGCAGTTATACCCAGCCCCCGATCGAGGGACAGGGCTACACCTTC; cdr3_aa: CASSYTQPPIEGQGYTF
d_call: NA; clone_size: NA; j_call: TRBJ1-1; v_call: TRBV15; cdr3_nt: TGTGCCACCAGCACCAGGGACTATCGGACGAACACTGAAGCTTTCTTT; cdr3_aa: CATSTRDYRTNTEAFF
d_call: NA; clone_size: NA; j_call: TRBJ1-5; v_call: TRBV6-4; cdr3_nt: TGTGCCAGCAGTGCACAGGCGGGGCAGCCCCAGCATTTT; cdr3_aa: CASSAQAGQPQHF
d_call: NA; clone_size: NA; j_call: TRBJ1-1; v_call: TRBV19; cdr3_nt: TGTGCCAGTAGTATACAGGGATCGAACACTGAAGCTTTCTTT; cdr3_aa: CASSIQGSNTEAFF
d_call: NA; clone_size: NA; j_call: TRBJ1-2; v_call: TRBV7-9; cdr3_nt: TGTGCCAGCAGCTTCATTTCTGCAGGGAATAACTATGGCTACACCTTC; cdr3_aa: CASSFISAGNNYGYTF
d_call: TRBD1; clone_size: NA; j_call: TRBJ1-1; v_call: TRBV7-2; cdr3_nt: TGTGCCAGCAGCTTAGGCGGCAGACAGGGGAACACTGAAGCTTTCTTT; cdr3_aa: CASSLGGRQGNTEAFF
d_call: NA; clone_size: few; j_call: TRBJ2-2; v_call: TRBV2; cdr3_nt: TGTGCCAGCAGTGGGACTACCTACACCGGGGAGCTGTTTTTT; cdr3_aa: CASSGTTYTGELFF
d_call: NA; clone_size: NA; j_call: TRBJ1-2; v_call: TRBV18; cdr3_nt: TGTGCCAGCACGAGGGCGGAGGCTTATGGCTACACCTTC; cdr3_aa: CASTRAEAYGYTF
d_call: NA; clone_size: NA; j_call: TRBJ2-5; v_call: TRBV5-1; cdr3_nt: TGCGCCAGCAATCTACAGGGTGGGAACCAAGAGACCCAGTACTTC; cdr3_aa: CASNLQGGNQETQYF
d_call: TRBD1; clone_size: NA; j_call: TRBJ2-2; v_call: TRBV12-3/TRBV12-4; cdr3_nt: TGTGCCAGCAGTCAAGACAGGGACCGGGAGCTGTTTTTT; cdr3_aa: CASSQDRDRELFF
d_call: NA; clone_size: once; j_call: TRBJ2-7; v_call: TRBV12-3/TRBV12-4; cdr3_nt: TGTGCCAGCAGTTTAGTAGGGGGAGAGCAGTACTTC; cdr3_aa: CASSLVGGEQYF
d_call: NA; clone_size: NA; j_call: TRBJ1-1; v_call: TRBV29-1; cdr3_nt: TGCAGCGGGGGGTACCAGACTGAAGCTTTCTTT; cdr3_aa: CSGGYQTEAFF
d_call: NA; clone_size: NA; j_call: TRBJ1-1; v_call: TRBV21-1; cdr3_nt: TGTGCCAGCAGCAAAGAACAGTTGAACACTGAAGCTTTCTTT; cdr3_aa: CASSKEQLNTEAFF
d_call: NA; clone_size: NA; j_call: TRBJ1-1; v_call: TRBV4-1; cdr3_nt: TGCGCCAGCAGCCGGAGTGGGTCAGCTGGGACTGAAGCTTTCTTT; cdr3_aa: CASSRSGSAGTEAFF
d_call: NA; clone_size: NA; j_call: TRBJ1-1; v_call: TRBV18; cdr3_nt: TGTGCCAGCTCATCTTCGGGGGGCCGGACGAACACTGAAGCTTTCTTT; cdr3_aa: CASSSSGGRTNTEAFF
d_call: NA; clone_size: NA; j_call: TRBJ2-2; v_call: TRBV10-1; cdr3_nt: TGCGCCAGCAGTGAGTACAGGTCGAACACCGGGGAGCTGTTTTTT; cdr3_aa: CASSEYRSNTGELFF
d_call: TRBD1; clone_size: NA; j_call: TRBJ1-3; v_call: TRBV2; cdr3_nt: TGTGCCAGCAGTGGCCAGGGGGCCGGAAACACCATATATTTT; cdr3_aa: CASSGQGAGNTIYF
d_call: NA; clone_size: many; j_call: TRBJ1-1; v_call: TRBV12-3/TRBV12-4; cdr3_nt: TGTGCCAGCAGTTTAATCCGGGGCACTGAAGCTTTCTTT; cdr3_aa: CASSLIRGTEAFF
d_call: NA; clone_size: NA; j_call: TRBJ1-1; v_call: TRBV6-5; cdr3_nt: TGTGCCAGCAGTTGGGGAGGAGGGACTGAAGCTTTCTTT; cdr3_aa: CASSWGGGTEAFF
d_call: NA; clone_size: NA; j_call: TRBJ1-5; v_call: TRBV21-1; cdr3_nt: TGCCCGAGCTTGGGGCCTAGCAATCAGCCCCAGCATTTT; cdr3_aa: CPSLGPSNQPQHF
d_call: NA; clone_size: NA; j_call: TRBJ1-2; v_call: TRBV5-6; cdr3_nt: TGTGCCAGCAGCTTGGTAGACATAGGATCTGGCTACACCTTC; cdr3_aa: CASSLVDIGSGYTF
d_call: NA; clone_size: NA; j_call: TRBJ1-3; v_call: TRBV15; cdr3_nt: TGTGCCACCAGCAGAGAGTTGACAGTCCTCTCTGGAAACACCATATATTTT; cdr3_aa: CATSRELTVLSGNTIYF
d_call: TRBD1; clone_size: NA; j_call: TRBJ1-2; v_call: TRBV6-5; cdr3_nt: TGTGCCAGCAGTTACGACAGGGCTGGGGGCTACACCTTC; cdr3_aa: CASSYDRAGGYTF
d_call: NA; clone_size: NA; j_call: TRBJ2-5; v_call: TRBV19; cdr3_nt: TGTGCCAGTAGTTCACAGGGCCTGGGAGAGACCCAGTACTTC; cdr3_aa: CASSSQGLGETQYF
d_call: NA; clone_size: NA; j_call: TRBJ2-2; v_call: TRBV30; cdr3_nt: TGTGCCTGGGACAGTCCGAACACCGGGGAGCTGTTTTTT; cdr3_aa: CAWDSPNTGELFF
d_call: NA; clone_size: NA; j_call: TRBJ2-7; v_call: TRBV5-4; cdr3_nt: TGTGCCAGCAGCTTAGCTACGGGGGAGCAGTACTTC; cdr3_aa: CASSLATGEQYF
d_call: NA; clone_size: NA; j_call: TRBJ2-3; v_call: TRBV2; cdr3_nt: TGTGCCAGCAGTGAAGGAGTAGACACAGATACGCAGTATTTT; cdr3_aa: CASSEGVDTDTQYF
d_call: TRBD2; clone_size: NA; j_call: TRBJ2-7; v_call: TRBV3-1/TRBV3-2; cdr3_nt: TGTGCCAGCAGCCATCTAGCGGGGGGACCGGGGGAGCAGTACTTC; cdr3_aa: CASSHLAGGPGEQYF
d_call: NA; clone_size: NA; j_call: TRBJ2-3; v_call: TRBV2; cdr3_nt: TGTGCCAGCAGTGGCGGGGATTTCGCAGATACGCAGTATTTT; cdr3_aa: CASSGGDFADTQYF
d_call: TRBD2; clone_size: few; j_call: TRBJ2-2; v_call: TRBV4-2; cdr3_nt: TGTGCCAGCAGCCAAGATGGAGGTGGGGTAGCGGGGGTCACCGGGGAGCTGTTTTTT; cdr3_aa: CASSQDGGGVAGVTGELFF
d_call: NA; clone_size: NA; j_call: TRBJ2-1; v_call: TRBV30; cdr3_nt: TGTGCCTGGAGTGGTACGGGGGGCCACAATGAGCAGTTCTTC; cdr3_aa: CAWSGTGGHNEQFF
d_call: NA; clone_size: NA; j_call: TRBJ2-3; v_call: TRBV6-5; cdr3_nt: TGTGCCAGCATGACTATACCAAGCACAGATACGCAGTATTTT; cdr3_aa: CASMTIPSTDTQYF
d_call: NA; clone_size: NA; j_call: TRBJ1-2; v_call: TRBV28; cdr3_nt: TGTGCCAGCAGTTTAGATACAGGTTTGAGAGATGGCTACACCTTC; cdr3_aa: CASSLDTGLRDGYTF
d_call: TRBD1; clone_size: NA; j_call: TRBJ1-4; v_call: TRBV7-2; cdr3_nt: TGTGCCAGCAGCTTAGGACAGGGTGATGAAAAACTGTTTTTT; cdr3_aa: CASSLGQGDEKLFF
d_call: NA; clone_size: NA; j_call: TRBJ2-6; v_call: TRBV5-1; cdr3_nt: TGCGCCAGCAGCCCTTTTGGGCCCTTAACCTCTGGGGCCAACGTCCTGACTTTC; cdr3_aa: CASSPFGPLTSGANVLTF
d_call: NA; clone_size: NA; j_call: TRBJ2-7; v_call: TRBV7-2; cdr3_nt: TGTGCCAGCCGCCCGGGGGTCGGTGCCTACGAGCAGTACTTC; cdr3_aa: CASRPGVGAYEQYF
d_call: TRBD2; clone_size: few; j_call: TRBJ2-5; v_call: TRBV5-1; cdr3_nt: TGCGCCAGCAGCTCCCCTAGCGGGGGGCAAGAGACCCAGTACTTC; cdr3_aa: CASSSPSGGQETQYF
d_call: NA; clone_size: once; j_call: TRBJ2-5; v_call: TRBV5-6; cdr3_nt: TGTGCCAGCAGCTTCGTGGGGGCTAAGGAGACCCAGTACTTC; cdr3_aa: CASSFVGAKETQYF
d_call: NA; clone_size: NA; j_call: TRBJ1-2; v_call: TRBV3-1/TRBV3-2; cdr3_nt: TGTGCCAGCAGCCAAACGGACTCCCATAACTATGGCTACACCTTC; cdr3_aa: CASSQTDSHNYGYTF
d_call: NA; clone_size: few; j_call: TRBJ1-2; v_call: TRBV21-1; cdr3_nt: TGTGCCAGCAGCAAACGAACAGGGAACTATGGCTACACCTTC; cdr3_aa: CASSKRTGNYGYTF
d_call: NA; clone_size: NA; j_call: TRBJ1-2; v_call: TRBV7-8; cdr3_nt: TGTGCCAGCAGCCTAGTCCCGTCCTATGGCTACACCTTC; cdr3_aa: CASSLVPSYGYTF
d_call: NA; clone_size: many; j_call: TRBJ1-4; v_call: TRBV7-8; cdr3_nt: TGTGCCAGCAGCTTAAGGGGCGGAAAACTGTTTTTT; cdr3_aa: CASSLRGGKLFF